Described below is a single T cell receptor (beta chain) sequence and its context. What this receptor recognizes is not known. The sample holds no much larger clone one base away, and base qualities are not on file. The immunoSEQ assay at survey resolution was applied to genomic DNA for sequencing of TCRbeta rearrangements. The published analysis was carried out like this. A lowest detectable productive clonotype frequency of 2.59 x 10-5 was observed in the TCR sequencing data. Only productive TCRbeta rearrangements, defined as complete and in-frame sequences, were included in the analyses. Simpson clonality, calculated in the immunoSEQ Analyzer version 3.0, was used as the measure of sample clonality. Clones were grouped by frequency into very rare, small, medium, large (1-20%) or hyperexpanded (>20%) categories. OLGA 1.2.3 estimated generation probabilities, VDJtools produced V-gene circos plots, VDJdb was queried for specificities, and GLIPH identified CDR3 motifs. TCRdb's version of the immuneACCESS table is confined to in-frame rearrangements and falls short of the full clone set. An unresolved V gene accounts for under half of the shortfall where checked; the remainder is of unknown origin. D and trimming were read from the DNA, whereas the V and J calls and clone size are those reported in that table. Within this sample are 30,000 to 40,000 clones, with approximately 88% of them counted one time only. The top ten hold more than 0.75% of the sample.

This entry belongs to a study of STAT5B mutations in CD4+ large granular lymphocyte leukemia (dated by TCRdb to between 2021 and 2022). At the level of the whole study: Among the healthy controls, the CDR3 'QG' motif was associated with a particular HLA allele. Flow cytometry performed on FACSCanto II or FACSVerse showed that the purified fractions had more than 95% purity among lymphocytes. The study compared the TCRbeta repertoires of patients with CD4+ T-cell large granular lymphocyte leukemia against those of healthy blood donors.

Here is what the overall study found, with its caveats: CD4-sorted patient repertoires appeared more clonal than healthy CD4+ repertoires, and this difference persisted after removing the putative leukemic clones. TRBV06-family usage was enriched among the top patient clones (8/27) compared with healthy controls (2/35). The data were not HLA-matched, and the relatively small sample size could explain the higher clonality seen in CD4+ compared with CD8+ T-LGLL. Main leukemic clonotypes were private to each patient, although roughly 26% appeared at low frequency in other patients' non-leukemic repertoires.

The healthy controls were 37 blood donors, and the buffy coats of these donors were supplied by the Finnish Red Cross blood service. All TCR-sequenced material derived from peripheral blood: patient blood samples and healthy donor buffy coats. Peripheral blood mononuclear cells were isolated by Ficoll-Hypaque gradient centrifugation. CD4+ cells were magnetically purified from the buffy coats of healthy controls. The Gentra Puregene Cell and Tissue kit was used for genomic DNA extraction, and quantification was performed on a Qubit 2.0 fluorometer. V loses 10 bases of germline sequence and J loses 2 bases, and the interval between the two ends is 18 bases. The CDR3 runs 14 residues from the cysteine to the phenylalanine. The only DNA kept is the CDR3, 42 bases in frame from the first base. In the germline V gene, CDR1 corresponds to MNHNS and CDR2 to SASEGT.

The sequencing sample was made of CD4+ T cells from blood buffy coats. The chain joins TRBV6-1 to TRBJ2-7; the D gene assignment is perhaps TRBD1 or TRBD2, with each matching 6 bases. The sequence derives from a human donor in good health. CDR3 reads: CAIFGGRGAYEQYF. The sequenced DNA is TGTGCCATCTTTGGGGGGCGAGGGGCCTACGAGCAGTACTTC.